Sequencing of this TCR beta chain was carried out in a study of blood T cell repertoires in COVID-19. Across the whole study: From T cells, B-cell-depleted T cells, or PBMCs came the material, which was cDNA or gDNA.

TCRdb's copy holds only in-frame clones and misses some; the assay was immunoSEQ multiplex PCR. The sample records approximately 200,000 clones, 70% to 85% being singletons. The TCR comes from a woman in her 30s with acute or convalescent COVID-19. Sequenced: peripheral blood.

This CDR3 reads CSVDILAGNTQYF. The CDR3, as DNA: TGCAGCGTTGATATTCTAGCGGGTAATACGCAGTATTTT. The V and J genes are TRBV29-1 and TRBJ2-3; 8 bases map to TRBD2. CDR1 is SQVTM, CDR2 ANQGSEA, per germline. V lost 3 bases, J lost 7 bases, and 6 bases stayed unmatched. CDR3 length equals 13 residues.